The sequence of this T cell receptor beta chain was determined in a study of CD8 T cells in ankylosing spondylitis (dated by TCRdb to about 2017). Looking at the study overall: The study set out to find disease-linked TCR variants by profiling T cell receptor beta repertoires in ankylosing spondylitis patients and healthy donors. The whole study cohort included under 140 healthy donors and around 25 ankylosing spondylitis patients. Peripheral blood samples were taken, and synovial fluid was additionally collected from ankylosing spondylitis patients.

From cysteine to phenylalanine, the CDR3 is 14 amino acids long. Only the CDR3 DNA stays, 42 bases, in frame from base 1. CDR1 and CDR2, per the germline V gene (reference sequence), are DFQATT and SNEGSKA. The V end gives up 5 bases and the J end 5 bases, leaving 10 bases in the junction not matched to a gene. In this sample, this clonotype turned up many times. Its antigen is not yet known. No quality values exist for individual bases; no much larger clone is one base distant. Sequenced on an Illumina HiSeq 2500. TCR beta libraries were prepared by quantitative 5'-RACE with molecular barcodes. Turning to the authors' computational methods: Disease-linked TCR variants were identified with a new computational method built on a probabilistic model of VDJ rearrangement. TCRdb reprocessed the public reads (quality trimming at Q25 with fastp, clone calling with MiXCR) and kept in-frame beta chains. Identical CDR3 protein sequences are pooled into one entry, listed with their most common genes and DNA. These V and J calls derive from TCRdb rather than the authors' analysis. The sample records roughly 180,000 distinct CDR3 sequences, 9.5% to 15% of which are singletons. The top ten clones comprise about 17% of the sample.

Findings and caveats that apply to the study as a whole: Blood from ankylosing spondylitis patients appeared to be characterized by a TCR beta motif composed of eight or nine highly homologous amino acid variants. Some motif variants were previously reported in synovial fluid and blood of reactive arthritis patients, suggesting common disease-initiation mechanisms. In peripheral blood, the disease-linked clones were found at relatively low frequencies and had a CD8+ phenotype. According to the report, matched synovial fluid samples from ankylosing spondylitis patients were significantly enriched for the disease-linked clones.

The sequencing input was blood, either unsorted or a sorted T cell fraction (not recorded which). This TCR came from a male donor with ankylosing spondylitis or in good health (not recorded which). This chain joins TRBV20-1 to TRBJ2-7; the junction holds 9 bases that match TRBD1. Read as DNA, the sequence is TGCAGTGCTGAGAGGGACAGGGTTACGAACGAGCAGTACTTC. Its protein is CSAERDRVTNEQYF.